The 30 T cell receptor beta chains below were found in one sample sequenced in a study of blood T cells in healthy people across ages. A J-beta primer mix and a sample-barcoded 5' primer were used in a second PCR of roughly 7 to 12 cycles. TCRdb redid the calling of the 5' RACE reads with MiXCR, one entry per CDR3 protein. The table has some 670,000 distinct CDR3 sequences, around 52% seen once. The sequenced material came from blood. The receptors were sampled from a woman older than 75 in good health.

Many counts were recorded for this clonotype. The chain combines TRBV4-2 with TRBJ1-1; 8 bases map to TRBD1. CDR1 LGHNA and CDR2 YNFKEQ come from the germline V gene. Trimming cost V 5 bases and J 4 bases; bases outside gene matches: 9. The CDR3 covers 15 residues. The CDR3 region is CASSSRTGSGTEAFF. The CDR3 coding sequence is TGTGCCAGCAGCTCCCGGACAGGGTCAGGCACTGAAGCTTTCTTT.

CDR3 sequence reads: CASSFGTSGESYEQYF. The CDR3 DNA follows: TGTGCCAGCAGCTTTGGGACTAGCGGGGAATCCTACGAGCAGTACTTC. This rearrangement joins TRBV7-2 to TRBJ2-7, with 13 bases matching TRBD2. The J segment lost 1 base and the V segment lost 3 bases, leaving 3 bases of the junction unmatched. The CDR3 is 16 residues long. Per the germline V gene, CDR1 is SGHTA and CDR2 is FQGNSA.

The chain has TRBV12-3 or TRBV12-4 and TRBJ2-3; 8 bases are shared with TRBD2. V trimming: 6 bases; J trimming: 5 bases; junction bases outside the gene matches: 13. The CDR3 has 16 amino acids. CDR3 residues: CASRRTSGVSRDTQYF. CDR3 nucleotide sequence: TGTGCCAGCAGGCGAACTAGCGGAGTTAGTCGAGATACGCAGTATTTT.

This clonotype was counted at least ten times. The chain couples TRBV5-1 to TRBJ1-1; 10 bases are shared with TRBD1. Germline lookup yields CDR1 SGHRS and CDR2 YFSETQ. CDR3 length: 16 residues. After removal of 1 base from V and 4 bases from J, the junction contained 7 bases not matched to a gene. This CDR3 reads CASSLRQGAVGTEAFF. The CDR3 DNA reads TGCGCCAGCAGCTTGCGACAGGGGGCGGTCGGCACTGAAGCTTTCTTT.

Details on this clonotype: At one end the junction does not follow the germline gene, possibly because of a read error. The V call is TRBV15, the J call TRBJ1-5; D unclear. CDR1 LNHNV and CDR2 YYDKDF come from the germline V gene (reference sequence). CDR3 length equals 15 residues. The CDR3 here is CTTSRERANPQPQHF. As DNA, the CDR3 is TGTACCACCAGCAGAGAGAGGGCCAATCCCCAGCCCCAGCATTTT.

The chain couples TRBV6-5 to TRBJ2-5; the D gene is possibly TRBD1 (5 bases). V gave up 0 bases and J gave up 5 bases, with 13 bases separating them. The CDR3 contains 15 residues. CDR1 and CDR2 (germline): MNHEY, SVGAGI. CDR3 nucleotide sequence: TGTGCCAGCAGTTACTCGGGTCAGGGAAGGGAGACCCAGTACTTC. Translating it yields CASSYSGQGRETQYF.

This chain's CDR3 is CSARRDEGTYNEQFF. CDR3 DNA: TGCAGTGCTAGAAGGGACGAGGGTACCTACAATGAGCAGTTCTTC. The V call is TRBV20-1, the J call TRBJ2-1; tentatively, D is TRBD1 or TRBD2 (5 bases each). V was trimmed by 2 bases and J by 2 bases, leaving 13 bases between them. The CDR3 runs to 15 residues. Germline V gene lookup returns CDR1 DFQATT and CDR2 SNEGSKA (reference sequence).

V gene TRBV14 combines with J gene TRBJ2-6, with 7 bases identical to TRBD2. The CDR3 covers 16 residues. The V and J ends lost 1 base and 2 bases, in that order; junction bases with no gene match: 2. CDR1 SGHDN and CDR2 FVKESK come from the germline V gene. CDR3 sequence reads: CASSQGAGAGANVLTF. CDR3 coding DNA: TGTGCCAGCAGCCAAGGCGCGGGAGCTGGGGCCAACGTCCTGACTTTC.

On this clonotype: This could be a read error, since a much larger clone is one nucleotide away. CDR3 in amino acids: CATSRGQQGRGYF. DNA for the CDR3: TGTGCCACCAGCAGAGGGCAACAGGGGCGAGGGTATTTT. The chain carries TRBV15 and TRBJ2-3, with 7 bases fitting TRBD1. This CDR3 region has 13 residues. The germline CDR1 and CDR2 sequences are LNHNV and YYDKDF (reference sequence). Unmatched junction bases numbered 9, after V lost 1 base and J lost 14 bases.

This sequence joins TRBV28 and TRBJ2-7, with 11 bases aligning to TRBD2. The germline V gene encodes CDR1 MDHEN and CDR2 SYDVKM. CDR3 length equals 15 residues. After removal of 5 bases from V and 7 bases from J, the junction contained 10 bases not matched to a gene. The CDR3 loop reads CASSKGTSGNNEQYF. CDR3 nucleotide sequence: TGTGCCAGCAGTAAGGGGACTAGCGGCAACAATGAGCAGTACTTC.

This clonotype was seen many times. The chain recombines TRBV16 with TRBJ2-1, with D perhaps being TRBD1 or TRBD2 (5 bases each). The CDR3 extends over 13 amino acids. Trimming removed 4 bases from V and 7 bases from J, with 11 bases in between. Germline V gene sequence: CDR1 KGHSY, CDR2 FQNENV. The CDR3 DNA reads as TGTGCCAGCAGCCCAGCCAGGGAGAATGAGCAGTTCTTC. It yields the protein CASSPARENEQFF.

Comment on this clonotype: A much larger clone lies a single base off, so this may be a read error. V and J are TRBV12-3 or TRBV12-4 and TRBJ2-1, with no clear D. Trimming cost V 7 bases and J 0 bases, with 13 bases left between them. This CDR3 spans 15 amino acids. The CDR3 spells CASIRRGSSYNEQFF. In DNA form, the CDR3 reads TGTGCCAGCATCCGTCGTGGTAGCTCCTACAATGAGCAGTTCTTC.

This clonotype came up many times. The chain couples TRBV3-1 to TRBJ2-5; possible D gene TRBD2, 5 bases. Between the trimmed V and J ends, which lost 1 base and 7 bases, there was a span of 13 bases. Germline CDR1 LGHDT, CDR2 YNNKEL (reference sequence). The CDR3 is made up of 14 amino acids. The CDR3 sequence is CASSQVASSVTQYF. The CDR3 coding sequence is TGTGCCAGCAGCCAAGTTGCTAGCTCGGTGACCCAGTACTTC.

The chain uses TRBV5-6 and TRBJ2-1; 10 positions agree with TRBD2. The CDR3 contains 14 residues. Germline lookup yields CDR1 SGHDT and CDR2 YYEEEE. V was clipped by 4 bases and J by 4 bases; unmatched bases: 2. This CDR3 reads CASSEGLAYNEQFF. CDR3 coding DNA: TGTGCCAGCAGCGAGGGACTAGCGTACAATGAGCAGTTCTTC.

The chain joins TRBV9 to TRBJ2-3; weak D call: TRBD1 (6 bases). The V end lost 2 bases, the J end lost 5 bases, and 12 bases lay between the germline ends. This CDR3 is built from 14 residues. Germline V gene data show CDR1 as SGDLS and CDR2 as YYNGEE. CDR3 DNA sequence: TGTGCCAGCAGCGTGAGGGACATCGTAGATACGCAGTATTTT. Its translation is CASSVRDIVDTQYF.

V and J are TRBV7-3 and TRBJ2-7; TRBD2 aligns across 12 bases. Germline assignment: CDR1 SGHTA and CDR2 FQGTGA. With 0 bases clipped from V and 2 bases from J, the junction kept 2 bases outside the gene matches. The CDR3 length is 16 residues. In nucleotides, the CDR3 is TGTGCCAGCAGCTTAACACTAGCGGGGGGAGCCTACGAGCAGTACTTC. Its translation is CASSLTLAGGAYEQYF.

Comment on this clonotype: One end of the junction fails to match germline, which may point to a read error. J is TRBJ2-7 and V is TRBV11-2; D might be TRBD1 (5 bases). CDR1 SGHAT and CDR2 FQNNGV come from the germline V gene. The CDR3 has 13 residues. As DNA, the CDR3 is TGTACCAGCAGCTTAGATCAGGGTGATGAGCAGTACTTC. Translating gives CTSSLDQGDEQYF.

Notes on this clonotype: This sequence may be a read error, since a much larger clone differs from it by one base. The V and J genes are TRBV5-1 and TRBJ2-1, with D hard to call. The germline V gene encodes CDR1 SGHRS and CDR2 YFSETQ. CDR3 length: 16 residues. The ends were cut back, 4 bases at V and 0 bases at J, with 14 bases in the middle. CDR3 coding DNA: TGCGCCAGCAGCCGCGACCTTCAAAGCTCCTACAATGAGCAGTTCTTC. This translates into CASSRDLQSSYNEQFF.

This clonotype has a handful of counts. The chain joins TRBV7-9 to TRBJ2-7; no clear D. Trimming shortened V by 1 base and J by 3 bases, and 10 bases separated the two germline ends. Germline lookup yields CDR1 SEHNR and CDR2 FQNEAQ (reference sequence). This CDR3 spans 14 amino acids. CDR3 coding DNA: TGTGCCAGCAGCTTAGGGCAGATGGACTACGAGCAGTACTTC. Translation gives CASSLGQMDYEQYF.

Note on this clonotype: A much larger clone is a single base away; this may be a read error. This sequence joins TRBV24-1 and TRBJ2-1, with D possibly TRBD1 on 5 matching bases. This CDR3 contains 14 residues. Trimming took 9 bases from V and 7 from J, leaving 18 bases between them. From germline, CDR1 is KGHDR and CDR2 SFDVKD. DNA for the CDR3: TGTGCCACCTCGGACACGGGCCCTATGAATGAGCAGTTCTTC. It translates to CATSDTGPMNEQFF.

The sample holds many counts of this clonotype. The chain carries TRBV29-1 and TRBJ2-3, with 12 bases aligning to TRBD2. Losses at the gene ends were 4 bases for V and 0 bases for J; bases not matched to a gene: 5. This CDR3 is 16 amino acids long. Germline CDR1 and CDR2: SQVTM and ANQGSEA. This CDR3 reads CSVASGTSGSTDTQYF. CDR3 in DNA: TGCAGCGTTGCGAGTGGGACTAGCGGGAGCACAGATACGCAGTATTTT.

The rearrangement joins TRBV3-1 to TRBJ2-5; D is unresolved. CDR1 is LGHDT and CDR2 is YNNKEL in the germline V gene (reference sequence). The CDR3 consists of 15 residues. The V end was cut by 2 bases, the J end by 2 bases, with 12 bases between. The CDR3, as DNA: TGTGCCAGCAGCCAACGTGGAAGCTTTCAAGAGACCCAGTACTTC. This encodes CASSQRGSFQETQYF.

This clonotype was detected ten times or more. This rearrangement joins TRBV29-1 to TRBJ1-1, with TRBD1 matching 7 bases. The CDR3 runs 13 residues. In germline, CDR1 is SQVTM, CDR2 ANQGSEA. Germline trimming cut 8 bases from V and 1 base from J; bases unmatched to any gene: 7. CDR3 in DNA: TGCAGCTCCTCGGACAGGACGAACACTGAAGCTTTCTTT. This sequence encodes CSSSDRTNTEAFF.

This clonotype has at least ten counts. This chain links TRBV5-1 with TRBJ2-7; D is possibly TRBD1 (5 bases). Germline values: CDR1 SGHRS, CDR2 YFSETQ. The CDR3 runs to 14 residues. V lost 2 bases, J lost 3 bases, and 12 bases lay in between. In nucleotides, the CDR3 is TGCGCCAGCAGCTTCTGGCAGGACAACTACGAGCAGTACTTC. This translates into CASSFWQDNYEQYF.

This sequence joins TRBV20-1 and TRBJ2-4, with unresolved D. The J call may not be correct, given that the DNA end is closer to TRBJ2-7. Looked up from germline, CDR1 is DFQATT and CDR2 is SNEGSKA (reference sequence). The CDR3 runs to 11 residues. DNA of the CDR3: TGCAGTGCTACCACTGGCTACGAGCAGTACTTC. It codes for CSATTGYEQYF.

Turning to this clonotype: This may stem from a read error, because a much larger clone lies one nucleotide away. The rearrangement uses TRBV20-1 and TRBJ2-1, with 14 bases that match TRBD2. Losses at the gene ends were 5 bases for V and 4 bases for J; bases not matched to a gene: 10. CDR3 size: 17 residues. CDR1 and CDR2 from the germline V gene are DFQATT and SNEGSKA (reference sequence). Written as DNA, the CDR3 is TGCAGTGCTCCGATGGGACTAGCGGGAGCCCAATACAATGAGCAGTTCTTC. Translated: CSAPMGLAGAQYNEQFF.

This clonotype was counted many times. The CDR3 loop is CASSIGQGNYGYTF. CDR3 sequence (DNA): TGTGCCAGCAGTATAGGACAGGGGAACTATGGCTACACCTTC. The chain employs TRBV28 and TRBJ1-2; TRBD1 agrees at 9 bases. The germline V gene has CDR1 MDHEN and CDR2 SYDVKM. The junction had 3 bases not matched to a gene; V was cut back by 5 bases and J by 2 bases. The length of the CDR3 is 14 residues.

This chain connects TRBV21-1 to TRBJ2-7. TRBV21-1 is designated a pseudogene. The CDR3 contains 15 residues. This CDR3 is CASSKGEADYNEQYF. CDR3 in DNA: TGTGCCAGCAGCAAAGGCGAGGCGGATTACAATGAGCAGTACTTC.

This sequence joins TRBV12-3 or TRBV12-4 and TRBJ2-7, with TRBD2 matching 8 bases. Losses at the gene ends were 5 bases for V and 7 bases for J; bases not matched to a gene: 10. CDR3 length: 14 residues. The CDR3 DNA is TGTGCCAGCAGTAAGGGACTAGGGATCAATGAGCAGTACTTC. This codes for CASSKGLGINEQYF.

This chain uses TRBV5-1 with TRBJ2-7; D is possibly TRBD2 (6 bases). Germline CDR1 reads SGHRS; CDR2 reads YFSETQ. Trimming took 2 bases from V and 6 from J, leaving 18 bases between them. The length of the CDR3 is 15 residues. For the CDR3, the DNA is TGCGCCAGCAGCTTCGGACAAGGAGGGGCCCTCGAGCAGTACTTC. Protein product: CASSFGQGGALEQYF.